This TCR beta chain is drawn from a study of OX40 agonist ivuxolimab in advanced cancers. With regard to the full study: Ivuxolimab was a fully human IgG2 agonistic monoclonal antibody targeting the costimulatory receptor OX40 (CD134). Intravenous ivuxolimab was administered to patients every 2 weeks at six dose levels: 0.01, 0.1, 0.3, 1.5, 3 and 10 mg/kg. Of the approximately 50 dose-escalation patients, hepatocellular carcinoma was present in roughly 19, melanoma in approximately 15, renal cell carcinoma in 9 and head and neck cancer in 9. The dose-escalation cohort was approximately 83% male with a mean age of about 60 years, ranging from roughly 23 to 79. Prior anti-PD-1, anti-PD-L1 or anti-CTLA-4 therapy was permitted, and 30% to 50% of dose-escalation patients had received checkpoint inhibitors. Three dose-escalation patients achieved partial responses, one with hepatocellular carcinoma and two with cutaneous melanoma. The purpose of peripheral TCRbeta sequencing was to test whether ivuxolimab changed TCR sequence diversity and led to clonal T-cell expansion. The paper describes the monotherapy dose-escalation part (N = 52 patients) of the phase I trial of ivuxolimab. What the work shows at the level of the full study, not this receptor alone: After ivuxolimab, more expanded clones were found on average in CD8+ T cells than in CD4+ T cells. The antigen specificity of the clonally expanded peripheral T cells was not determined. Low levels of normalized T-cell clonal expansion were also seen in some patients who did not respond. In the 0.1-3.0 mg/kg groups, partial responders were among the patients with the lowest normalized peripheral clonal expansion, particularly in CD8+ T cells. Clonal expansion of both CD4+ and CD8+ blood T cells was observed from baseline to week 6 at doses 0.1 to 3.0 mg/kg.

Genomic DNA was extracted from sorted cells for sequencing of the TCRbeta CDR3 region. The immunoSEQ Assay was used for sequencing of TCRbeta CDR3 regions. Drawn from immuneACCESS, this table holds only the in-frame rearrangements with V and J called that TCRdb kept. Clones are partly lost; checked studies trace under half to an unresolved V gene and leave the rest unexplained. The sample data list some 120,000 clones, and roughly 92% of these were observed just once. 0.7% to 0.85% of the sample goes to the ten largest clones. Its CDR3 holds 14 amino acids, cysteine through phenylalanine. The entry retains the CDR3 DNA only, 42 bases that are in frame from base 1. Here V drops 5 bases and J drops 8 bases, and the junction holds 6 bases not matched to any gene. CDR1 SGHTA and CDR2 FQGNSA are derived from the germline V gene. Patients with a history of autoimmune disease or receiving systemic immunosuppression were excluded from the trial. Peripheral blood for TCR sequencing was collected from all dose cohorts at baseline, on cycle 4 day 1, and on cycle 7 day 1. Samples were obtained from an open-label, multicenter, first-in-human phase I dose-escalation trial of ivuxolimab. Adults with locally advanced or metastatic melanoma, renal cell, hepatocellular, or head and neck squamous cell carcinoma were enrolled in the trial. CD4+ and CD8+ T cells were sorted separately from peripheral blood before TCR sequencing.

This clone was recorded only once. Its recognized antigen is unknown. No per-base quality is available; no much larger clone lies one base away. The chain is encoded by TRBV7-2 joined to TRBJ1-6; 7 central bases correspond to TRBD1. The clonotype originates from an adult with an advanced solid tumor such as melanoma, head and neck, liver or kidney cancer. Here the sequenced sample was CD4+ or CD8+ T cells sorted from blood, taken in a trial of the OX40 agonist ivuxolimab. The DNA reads TGTGCCAGCAGCCCCCAGGGGGGCGATTCACCCCTCCACTTT. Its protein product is CASSPQGGDSPLHF.